The clone carrying this T cell receptor (beta chain) was observed many times. Its antigen is not known. Described time point: patch test 1, 2 weeks after DPC sensitization. Treatment reported: therapeutic diphenylcyclopropenone sensitization with weekly scalp DPC. This entry belongs to a study of human T cells and chemical hapten exposure. TCRdb used MiXCR to reprocess the RACE reads, holding one entry per CDR3 protein. There are 55,000 to 85,000 distinct CDR3 sequences in the sample; more than 8% occur only once, and 3% to 3.5% lies in the top ten. Trimming stripped 0 bases from V and 7 bases from J, with 10 bases between. This CDR3 has 14 amino acids. Germline values: CDR1 MNHEY, CDR2 SVGEGT. Findings of the study overall: TCRs above 1 in 1000 frequency did not change with DPC sensitization.

The input for sequencing was whole blood, taken in connection with sensitization to the hapten diphenylcyclopropenone (DPC). The sequence was obtained from a middle-aged woman with alopecia areata. Some clones in this sample may be carry-over from other donors' samples. J is TRBJ2-1 and V is TRBV6-2 or TRBV6-3; no definite D call. For the CDR3, the DNA is TGTGCCAGCAGTTACTCAGGGAAGCATAATGAGCAGTTCTTC. Translating it yields CASSYSGKHNEQFF.